The 20 T cell receptor beta chains below all came from one sample that was sequenced in a study of blood T cell repertoires in COVID-19. TCRdb's copy holds only in-frame clones and misses some; the assay was immunoSEQ multiplex PCR. The table lists about 48,000 clones, about 76% of them singletons, with around a fifth in the top ten. What was sequenced was peripheral blood. These TCRs come from a human donor with active or convalescent COVID-19. The donor label of this sample is uncertain.

The genes are TRBV15 and TRBJ2-3; 8 nucleotides match TRBD2. CDR3 size: 16 residues. Germline loops: CDR1 LNHNV, CDR2 YYDKDF (reference sequence). V trimming: 0 bases; J trimming: 4 bases; junction bases outside the gene matches: 6. As DNA, the CDR3 is TGTGCCACCAGCAGAGATTTCGCGGGAGGAGCAGATACGCAGTATTTT. As protein: CATSRDFAGGADTQYF.

The rearrangement joins TRBV10-3 to TRBJ2-5; 9 positions match TRBD1. The J segment lost 5 bases and the V segment lost 6 bases, leaving 7 bases of the junction unmatched. This CDR3 has 14 residues. CDR1 is ENHRY and CDR2 is SYGVKD in the germline V gene. CDR3 region: CAIRAGQGWETQYF. The CDR3, as DNA: TGTGCCATCAGGGCGGGACAGGGATGGGAGACCCAGTACTTC.

The chain couples TRBV18 to TRBJ2-5; 9 bases match TRBD1. The ends lost 4 bases at V and 6 bases at J; junction bases unmatched: 12. CDR3 length equals 16 residues. Germline V CDR1 and CDR2: KGHSH, LQKENI. The CDR3 here is CASSQNPGTGIKTQYF. CDR3 DNA sequence: TGTGCCAGCTCACAAAACCCCGGGACAGGGATAAAGACCCAGTACTTC. Complete variable domain (other parts from reference TRBV18 and TRBJ2-5): NAGVMQNPRHLVRRRGQEARLRCSPMKGHSHVYWYRQLPEEGLKFMVYLQKENIIDESGMPKERFSAEFPKEGPSILRIQQVVRGDSAAYFCASSQNPGTGIKTQYFGPGTRLLVL.

The rearrangement joins TRBV7-3 to TRBJ2-2; TRBD2 aligns across 11 bases. Looked up from germline, CDR1 is SGHTA and CDR2 is FQGTGA. J lost 4 bases, V lost 4 bases, and 8 bases had no gene match. There are 17 residues in the CDR3. Here the CDR3 reads CASSSTTTSGSTGELFF. CDR3 bases: TGTGCCAGCAGCTCCACTACAACTAGCGGGAGCACCGGGGAGCTGTTTTTT.

The chain joins TRBV5-6 to TRBJ1-1; D may be TRBD1 (5 bases). V gave up 0 bases and J gave up 3 bases, with 9 bases separating them. The CDR3 runs to 14 residues. Germline V gives CDR1 SGHDT, CDR2 YYEEEE. The CDR3 protein is CASSLGGRDTEAFF. The CDR3 DNA follows: TGTGCCAGCAGCTTGGGGGGCAGGGACACTGAAGCTTTCTTT.

This clone turned up a few times. V and J are TRBV18 and TRBJ2-7; D ambiguous. Germline CDR1 and CDR2: KGHSH and LQKENI. This CDR3 region has 11 residues. V dropped 2 bases and J dropped 6 bases, with 5 bases sitting between them. CDR3 DNA sequence: TGTGCCAGCTCACCATCGTCCGAGCAGTACTTC. Translation: CASSPSSEQYF.

The rearrangement links TRBV9 to TRBJ2-2, with unresolved D. This CDR3 has 13 residues. V was trimmed by 5 bases and J by 3 bases, leaving 8 bases between them. Germline values: CDR1 SGDLS, CDR2 YYNGEE. The DNA for the CDR3 is TGTGCCAGCAGGAGAGAGGACACCGGGGAGCTGTTTTTT. Encoded protein: CASRREDTGELFF.

The V call is TRBV6-1, the J call TRBJ2-5; D may be TRBD2 (5 bases). The ends were cut back, 3 bases at V and 4 bases at J, with 24 bases in the middle. Germline V gene data show CDR1 as MNHNS and CDR2 as SASEGT. This CDR3 comprises 18 residues. CDR3 protein: CASSDRTSSQLGGETQYF. The CDR3 DNA follows: TGTGCCAGCAGTGATAGAACATCCTCTCAACTAGGTGGAGAGACCCAGTACTTC.

The chain carries TRBV5-4 and TRBJ2-1; D might be TRBD2 (6 bases). Germline CDR1 and CDR2: SGHNT and YYREEE (reference sequence). Trimming cost V 5 bases and J 3 bases, with 15 bases left between them. This CDR3 contains 15 residues. The CDR3 sequence: CASRGLAGNYNEQFF. DNA of the CDR3: TGTGCCAGCAGGGGACTGGCTGGAAACTACAATGAGCAGTTCTTC. Drawing the rest from reference TRBV5-4 and TRBJ2-1, the complete variable domain is ETGVTQSPTHLIKTRGQQVTLRCSSQSGHNTVSWYQQALGQGPQFIFQYYREEENGRGNFPPRFSGLQFPNYSSELNVNALELDDSALYLCASRGLAGNYNEQFFGPGTRLTVL.

The chain joins TRBV11-2 to TRBJ2-3; 13 bases match TRBD2. V trimming: 6 bases; J trimming: 2 bases; junction bases outside the gene matches: 11. Germline V gene sequence: CDR1 SGHAT, CDR2 FQNNGV. This CDR3 contains 18 residues. CDR3 in DNA: TGTGCCAGCAGAGGGGCGGGACTAGCGGGATACCTCACAGATACGCAGTATTTT. This encodes CASRGAGLAGYLTDTQYF.

V and J are TRBV25-1 and TRBJ1-3; a possible D gene is TRBD1 (5 bases). Germline assignment: CDR1 MGHDK and CDR2 SYGVNS. CDR3 length equals 17 residues. Trimming took off 1 base at V and 3 bases at J, with 16 bases between the two ends. The CDR3 protein is CASSEFSGRTSGNTIYF. DNA of the CDR3: TGTGCCAGCAGTGAATTTAGCGGCCGGACAAGTGGAAACACCATATATTTT. Drawing the rest from reference TRBV25-1 and TRBJ1-3, the complete variable domain is EADIYQTPRYLVIGTGKKITLECSQTMGHDKMYWYQQDPGMELHLIHYSYGVNSTEKGDLSSESTVSRIRTEHFPLTLESARPSHTSQYLCASSEFSGRTSGNTIYFGEGSWLTVV.

The rearrangement joins TRBV19 to TRBJ1-3; possible D gene TRBD1, 5 bases. This CDR3 is built from 15 residues. V lost 6 bases and J 0 bases, leaving 12 bases between the germline ends. The germline CDR1 and CDR2 sequences are LNHDA and SQIVND (reference sequence). CDR3 loop: CASSPTVSSGNTIYF. CDR3 DNA: TGTGCCAGTAGCCCGACAGTCTCCTCTGGAAACACCATATATTTT.

The chain employs TRBV4-1 and TRBJ2-4; maybe TRBD1 (5 bases). Trimming cost V 0 bases and J 10 bases, with 13 bases left between them. CDR1 and CDR2 (germline): MGHRA, YSYEKL. The CDR3 is 14 amino acids. The CDR3 bases are TGCGCCAGCAGCCAAGAAGGCGACAGTGCGATTCAGTACTTC. As protein: CASSQEGDSAIQYF.

In nucleotides, the CDR3 is TGTGCCAGCAGCAAAGCGGACAGGGGGGAAGAGACCCAGTACTTC. Its translation: CASSKADRGEETQYF. The gene calls are TRBV21-1 and TRBJ2-5; the table names TRBD1, a call not compared with the DNA. TRBV21-1 counts as a pseudogene. CDR3 length equals 15 residues.

The rearrangement uses TRBV28 and TRBJ1-1; D is undetermined. V gave up 8 bases and J gave up 11 bases, with 12 bases separating them. Germline V gives CDR1 MDHEN, CDR2 SYDVKM. CDR3 length equals 10 residues. CDR3 amino acids: CASGNRNAFF. The CDR3 DNA reads TGTGCCAGCGGAAACAGAAACGCTTTCTTT.

The V gene is TRBV3-1 (or the pseudogene TRBV3-2), the J gene TRBJ2-5; D is unresolved. Germline assignment: CDR1 LGHDT and CDR2 YNNKEL (reference sequence). Between the trimmed V and J ends, which lost 1 base and 2 bases, there was a span of 5 bases. This CDR3 has 13 residues. The CDR3 DNA reads TGTGCCAGCAGCCAAGCCCAGCAAGAGACCCAGTACTTC. This gives the protein CASSQAQQETQYF.

The CDR3 here is CASSRGTANSPLHF. CDR3 bases: TGTGCCAGTAGTAGAGGGACAGCTAATTCACCCCTCCACTTT. The chain combines TRBV19 with TRBJ1-6; the match to TRBD1 covers 7 bases. Germline CDR1 LNHDA, CDR2 SQIVND (reference sequence). The length of the CDR3 is 14 residues. The junction had 3 bases not matched to a gene; V was cut back by 4 bases and J by 6 bases.

The genes are TRBV9 and TRBJ2-3; 8 nucleotides line up with TRBD1. V lost 0 bases and J lost 4; bases outside the gene matches: 10. Germline CDR1 reads SGDLS; CDR2 reads YYNGEE. The CDR3 runs to 17 residues. CDR3 amino acids: CASSVAVGQGAADTQYF. DNA of the CDR3: TGTGCCAGCAGCGTAGCGGTAGGGCAGGGGGCTGCAGATACGCAGTATTTT.

This clone occurred a few times. The V call is TRBV5-1, the J call TRBJ2-7; 9 bases fit TRBD1. The CDR3 covers 14 residues. CDR1 and CDR2 from the germline V gene are SGHRS and YFSETQ. V was pared by 4 bases and J by 5 bases, with 7 bases of the junction left unmatched. The CDR3 nucleotides read TGCGCCAGCAGCGCCAGGACAGGGGCAAACGAGCAGTACTTC. This sequence encodes CASSARTGANEQYF.

The CDR3 reads CASSQRTGTLDNEQFF. As DNA, the CDR3 is TGTGCCAGCAGCCAAAGGACGGGGACACTCGACAATGAGCAGTTCTTC. The V call is TRBV14, the J call TRBJ2-1; D is perhaps TRBD1 (6 bases). The CDR3 runs 16 residues. CDR1 and CDR2 from the germline V gene are SGHDN and FVKESK. The ends were cut back, 2 bases at V and 5 bases at J, with 16 bases in the middle. The whole variable domain, remainder taken from reference TRBV14 and TRBJ2-1, is EAGVTQFPSHSVIEKGQTVTLRCDPISGHDNLYWYRRVMGKEIKFLLHFVKESKQDESGMPNNRFLAERTGGTYSTLKVQPAELEDSGVYFCASSQRTGTLDNEQFFGPGTRLTVL.